A single sample is the source of the 25 T cell receptor beta chains below, sequenced in a study of blood T cell repertoires in COVID-19. Libraries were prepared by immunoSEQ multiplex PCR; TCRdb keeps only in-frame clonotypes and omits some of them. The profile shows about 220,000 clones, about 86% of them singletons. Sequenced input: PBMCs or T cells enriched from blood (not recorded which). These receptors originate from a woman aged 45-65 years with acute COVID-19.

The genes are TRBV9 and TRBJ2-2; 12 nucleotides match TRBD2. The ends lost 3 bases at V and 0 bases at J; junction bases unmatched: 15. CDR1 and CDR2 (germline): SGDLS, YYNGEE. The CDR3 has 21 residues. The CDR3 bases are TGTGCCAGCAGCGCGGCCTCAGGACAGAGACTAGCGGGAGCGAACACCGGGGAGCTGTTTTTT. It translates to CASSAASGQRLAGANTGELFF.

The chain couples TRBV28 to TRBJ2-7; possibly TRBD1 for D (5 bases). Germline lookup yields CDR1 MDHEN and CDR2 SYDVKM. The germline V and J ends were trimmed by 5 bases and 1 base, with 15 bases remaining between them. The CDR3 spans 15 residues. The CDR3 protein is CASSVTGPGSYEQYF. CDR3 coding DNA: TGTGCCAGCAGTGTCACAGGCCCTGGATCCTACGAGCAGTACTTC. Together with reference TRBV28 and TRBJ2-7, the CDR3 gives the full variable domain: DVKVTQSSRYLVKRTGEKVFLECVQDMDHENMFWYRQDPGLGLRLIYFSYDVKMKEKGDIPEGYSVSREKKERFSLILESASTNQTSMYLCASSVTGPGSYEQYFGPGTRLTVT.

The V and J genes are TRBV15 and TRBJ1-2; 8 bases line up with TRBD1. The CDR3 has 16 residues. The V gene's germline CDR1 is LNHNV and CDR2 YYDKDF (reference sequence). The CDR3 loop reads CAVAEGQGGRYYGYTF. The CDR3 DNA is TGTGCGGTAGCAGAAGGACAGGGCGGTCGGTATTACGGCTACACCTTC.

The chain combines TRBV4-1 with TRBJ1-4, with D hard to call. The V end was cut by 1 base, the J end by 2 bases, with 11 bases between. CDR1 and CDR2 from the germline V gene are MGHRA and YSYEKL. This CDR3 contains 16 residues. In DNA, the CDR3 is TGCGCCAGCAGCCAAGGCGGGGTTCGGACTAATGAAAAACTGTTTTTT. It translates to CASSQGGVRTNEKLFF.

This chain links TRBV19 with TRBJ2-6, with 7 bases that match TRBD1. This CDR3 region has 16 residues. J gave up 2 bases and V 5 bases, and 6 bases lay outside the gene matches. Per the germline V gene, CDR1 is LNHDA and CDR2 is SQIVND (reference sequence). CDR3 protein: CASSVQQGTGANVLTF. DNA for the CDR3: TGTGCCAGTAGTGTCCAACAGGGGACTGGGGCCAACGTCCTGACTTTC.

This clone was seen more than once but under ten times. Other DNA sequences in the same sample also yield this CDR3. V usage is TRBV7-3 and J usage is TRBJ1-1, with D possibly matching TRBD1 (6 bases). The CDR3 totals 13 residues. Germline loops: CDR1 SGHTA, CDR2 FQGTGA. Trimming removed 5 bases from V and 5 bases from J, with 12 bases in between. The CDR3 reads CASSQQGGTEAFF. The CDR3 bases are TGTGCCAGCAGCCAACAGGGTGGGACTGAAGCTTTCTTT.

The rearrangement joins TRBV11-2 to TRBJ2-7, with D perhaps TRBD2 (7 bases). V shed 2 bases and J shed 5 bases, with 13 bases lying between them. The CDR3 is 14 residues long. The germline V gene has CDR1 SGHAT and CDR2 FQNNGV. The DNA for the CDR3 is TGTGCCAGCAGCTTAACGGGGGGCAGGAACGAGCAGTACTTC. This gives the protein CASSLTGGRNEQYF.

The rearrangement joins TRBV4-2 to TRBJ2-7, with 11 bases that match TRBD2. Germline CDR1 is LGHNA and CDR2 is YNFKEQ. The J segment lost 7 bases and the V segment lost 4 bases, leaving 9 bases of the junction unmatched. CDR3 length equals 15 residues. The CDR3 reads CASSPRTSGPSEQYF. For the CDR3, the DNA is TGTGCCAGCAGCCCCCGGACTAGCGGGCCTTCTGAGCAGTACTTC.

V usage is TRBV4-2 and J usage is TRBJ2-1; D perhaps matches TRBD1 (6 bases). V gave up 4 bases and J gave up 4 bases, with 17 bases separating them. The CDR3 is 16 amino acids. Germline values: CDR1 LGHNA, CDR2 YNFKEQ. For the CDR3, the DNA is TGTGCCAGCAGCCCGAGAGAGTTGGGGGCTTACAATGAGCAGTTCTTC. It translates to CASSPRELGAYNEQFF.

This clone was counted a few times. The chain has TRBV29-1 and TRBJ1-2; D gene ambiguous. V was clipped by 1 base and J by 1 base, with 4 bases between them. The germline gives CDR1 SQVTM, CDR2 ANQGSEA. CDR3 length equals 12 residues. This CDR3 reads CSVEASNYGYTF. In DNA form, the CDR3 reads TGCAGCGTTGAAGCCAGTAACTATGGCTACACCTTC.

The chain joins TRBV27 to TRBJ2-3, with D possibly being TRBD2 (6 bases). This CDR3 region has 14 residues. Trimming left V 6 bases short and J 8 bases short, with 18 bases between. Germline V gene data show CDR1 as MNHEY and CDR2 as SMNVEV (reference sequence). The CDR3 sequence: CASSPTKLAATQYF. For the CDR3, the DNA is TGTGCCAGCAGCCCCACTAAACTAGCAGCTACGCAGTATTTT.

The CDR3 sequence is CASSSGVNTEAFF. CDR3 sequence (DNA): TGTGCCAGCAGCTCAGGGGTGAACACTGAAGCTTTCTTT. The chain combines TRBV7-2 with TRBJ1-1, with a possible D match to TRBD1 (6 bases). CDR1 is SGHTA, CDR2 FQGNSA, per germline. Trimming removed 4 bases at V and 0 bases at J, with 6 bases between. CDR3 length: 13 residues.

This clone was detected only once. The V gene is TRBV5-4, the J gene TRBJ2-1, with TRBD2 matching 11 bases. This CDR3 comprises 17 residues. Germline trimming cut 2 bases from V and 6 bases from J; bases unmatched to any gene: 10. In germline, CDR1 is SGHNT, CDR2 YYREEE (reference sequence). Written as DNA, the CDR3 is TGTGCCAGCAGCTTCGATACCGGGACTAGCGGAGTCAATGAGCAGTTCTTC. It specifies CASSFDTGTSGVNEQFF.

The rearrangement links TRBV28 to TRBJ1-2; D possibly corresponds to TRBD1 (6 bases). The germline V gene has CDR1 MDHEN and CDR2 SYDVKM. Trimming pared 6 bases from V and 2 bases from J, leaving 10 bases between. The CDR3 contains 13 residues. The CDR3 region is CASRPDSNYGYTF. CDR3 bases: TGTGCCAGCAGACCGGACAGCAACTATGGCTACACCTTC.

This clone was seen a few times. This chain connects TRBV9 to TRBJ2-5; 11 bases are a match to TRBD1. The J segment lost 5 bases and the V segment lost 3 bases, leaving 15 bases of the junction unmatched. This CDR3 spans 18 amino acids. Germline assignment: CDR1 SGDLS and CDR2 YYNGEE. DNA of the CDR3: TGTGCCAGCAGCGCAGAGCCAAGTCCCGGGACAGGGGGTGAGACCCAGTACTTC. This sequence encodes CASSAEPSPGTGGETQYF.

The chain joins TRBV7-8 to TRBJ2-7, with 7 bases identical to TRBD1. The CDR3 runs to 16 residues. Germline lookup yields CDR1 SGHVS and CDR2 FQNEAQ. Unmatched junction bases numbered 16, after V lost 5 bases and J lost 6 bases. CDR3 coding DNA: TGTGCCAGCAGCCCCTGGACAGGCCAGGCGGTAGGCGAGCAGTACTTC. Translated: CASSPWTGQAVGEQYF. The full variable domain, completed using reference TRBV7-8 and TRBJ2-7, is GAGVSQSPRYKVAKRGQDVALRCDPISGHVSLFWYQQALGQGPEFLTYFQNEAQLDKSGLPSDRFFAERPEGSVSTLKIQRTQQEDSAVYLCASSPWTGQAVGEQYFGPGTRLTVT.

The rearrangement links TRBV7-9 to TRBJ1-4, with D tentatively TRBD1 (6 bases). V lost 5 bases and J 3 bases, leaving 10 bases between the germline ends. This CDR3 is built from 14 residues. The germline CDR1 and CDR2 sequences are SEHNR and FQNEAQ (reference sequence). This CDR3 is CASSGNRANEKLFF. Here the CDR3 DNA reads TGTGCCAGCAGCGGAAACAGGGCTAATGAAAAACTGTTTTTT.

J is TRBJ1-2 and V is TRBV28, with 10 bases identical to TRBD1. The junction had 14 bases not matched to a gene; V was cut back by 2 bases and J by 5 bases. The CDR3 is 18 residues long. From germline, CDR1 is MDHEN and CDR2 SYDVKM. The CDR3 DNA reads as TGTGCCAGCAGTTTAGATAACTTGACAGGGGGCTCGAGGTATGGCTACACCTTC. It yields the protein CASSLDNLTGGSRYGYTF.

V usage is TRBV7-9 and J usage is TRBJ2-1; TRBD2 matches at 13 bases. This CDR3 is built from 15 residues. From germline, CDR1 is SEHNR and CDR2 FQNEAQ (reference sequence). The V segment lost 1 base and the J segment 13 bases; nucleotides outside the gene matches: 7. The CDR3 here is CASSLVTSGRVQQFF. In DNA, the CDR3 is TGTGCCAGCAGCTTAGTTACTAGCGGGAGGGTACAACAGTTCTTC. The full variable domain, with the rest looked up from reference TRBV7-9 and TRBJ2-1, is DTGVSQNPRHKITKRGQNVTFRCDPISEHNRLYWYRQTLGQGPEFLTYFQNEAQLEKSRLLSDRFSAERPKGSFSTLEIQRTEQGDSAMYLCASSLVTSGRVQQFFGPGTRLTVL.

As DNA, the CDR3 is TGTGCCAGCAGTTCCCTCGGAGCTTTTCGGTATGGCTACACCTTC. Protein sequence: CASSSLGAFRYGYTF. The V gene is TRBV27, the J gene TRBJ1-2; no clear D. The CDR3 consists of 15 residues. The ends were cut back, 4 bases at V and 5 bases at J, with 17 bases in the middle. Germline CDR1 and CDR2: MNHEY and SMNVEV (reference sequence).

The chain joins TRBV30 to TRBJ2-2; D is possibly TRBD2 (6 bases). The CDR3 extends over 17 amino acids. V lost 1 base to trimming and J lost 2 bases, with 17 bases between them. The germline gives CDR1 GTSNPN, CDR2 SVGIG (reference sequence). CDR3 sequence: CAWSELARKDNTGELFF. DNA of the CDR3: TGTGCCTGGAGTGAGCTAGCGCGAAAGGACAACACCGGGGAGCTGTTTTTT.

The rearrangement uses TRBV9 and TRBJ2-1, with 8 bases identical to TRBD2. V was clipped by 0 bases and J by 8 bases; unmatched bases: 10. CDR3 size: 16 residues. Germline-derived CDR1 and CDR2 are SGDLS and YYNGEE. The CDR3: CASSVVSGRPWDEQFF. The CDR3 coding sequence is TGTGCCAGCAGCGTAGTCAGCGGGAGACCGTGGGATGAGCAGTTCTTC.

The V call is TRBV27, the J call TRBJ1-2; a weak D match, TRBD1 (6 bases). Germline values: CDR1 MNHEY, CDR2 SMNVEV (reference sequence). The CDR3 is 12 amino acids. V was trimmed by 2 bases and J by 10 bases, leaving 11 bases between them. The CDR3 DNA reads as TGTGCCAGCAGTTTACTAGGGGGGGACTACACCTTC. This sequence encodes CASSLLGGDYTF.

This clone has just a few counts. The rearrangement joins TRBV19 to TRBJ2-3; unclear D gene. Germline V gene data show CDR1 as LNHDA and CDR2 as SQIVND (reference sequence). The CDR3 has 15 amino acids. The V end was cut by 5 bases, the J end by 0 bases, with 12 bases between. The CDR3 coding sequence is TGTGCCAGTAGTGTTGACACCCGTAGCACAGATACGCAGTATTTT. Amino acids: CASSVDTRSTDTQYF.

The chain recombines TRBV7-8 with TRBJ2-1; D is possibly TRBD1 (6 bases). Germline CDR1 is SGHVS and CDR2 is FQNEAQ. The CDR3 loop spans 16 amino acids. V was trimmed by 1 base and J by 1 base, leaving 11 bases between them. CDR3 DNA sequence: TGTGCCAGCAGCTTAGGGGGGCCTGCATCCTACAATGAGCAGTTCTTC. It yields the protein CASSLGGPASYNEQFF.